Listed below are T cell receptor beta chains from one sample, sequenced in a study of PD-1 blockade in classical Hodgkin lymphoma. Assay used: immunoSEQ multiplex PCR; TCRdb lists only in-frame clones, some missing. The sample holds nearly 55,000 clones, approximately 81% seen once. Sequencing was performed on peripheral blood mononuclear cells (PBMCs), taken at baseline. The receptors here all came from a human donor with classical Hodgkin lymphoma. Both conserved end residues are part of each CDR3. Fields, in order: V gene, J gene, CDR3 protein.

v_gene: TRBV9; j_gene: TRBJ1-2; CDR3aa: CASSLTPGPDYGYTF
v_gene: TRBV4-3; j_gene: TRBJ2-3; CDR3aa: CASSYGNTDTQYF
v_gene: TRBV9; j_gene: TRBJ2-3; CDR3aa: CASSVERRASGTDTQYF
v_gene: TRBV7-8; j_gene: TRBJ2-1; CDR3aa: CASSPSGWDYNEQFF
v_gene: TRBV30; j_gene: TRBJ1-4; CDR3aa: CAWTGGRPATNEKLFF
v_gene: TRBV27; j_gene: TRBJ2-7; CDR3aa: CASRGLTGNSYEQYF
v_gene: TRBV11-2; j_gene: TRBJ2-1; CDR3aa: CASSILANYNEQFF
v_gene: TRBV7-9; j_gene: TRBJ2-3; CDR3aa: CASSARTFDADTQYF
v_gene: TRBV5-1; j_gene: TRBJ1-4; CDR3aa: CASSPQGGGEEKLFF
v_gene: TRBV6-5; j_gene: TRBJ1-5; CDR3aa: CASSLDRSSNQPQHF
v_gene: TRBV30; j_gene: TRBJ1-4; CDR3aa: CAWSAGGTNEKLFF
v_gene: TRBV23-1; j_gene: TRBJ2-1; CDR3aa: CASSQDVNEQFF
v_gene: TRBV7-6; j_gene: TRBJ2-3; CDR3aa: CASSPNTLADTQYF
v_gene: TRBV4-3; j_gene: TRBJ2-3; CDR3aa: CASSQEFGGVGTDTQYF
v_gene: TRBV5-1; j_gene: TRBJ2-1; CDR3aa: CASSLVAYNEQFF
v_gene: TRBV30; j_gene: TRBJ2-7; CDR3aa: CAWSVEGHRGEQYF
v_gene: TRBV19; j_gene: TRBJ1-2; CDR3aa: CASSPLTGRVIYGYTF
v_gene: TRBV5-1; j_gene: TRBJ2-1; CDR3aa: CASSPSGGQNNEQFF